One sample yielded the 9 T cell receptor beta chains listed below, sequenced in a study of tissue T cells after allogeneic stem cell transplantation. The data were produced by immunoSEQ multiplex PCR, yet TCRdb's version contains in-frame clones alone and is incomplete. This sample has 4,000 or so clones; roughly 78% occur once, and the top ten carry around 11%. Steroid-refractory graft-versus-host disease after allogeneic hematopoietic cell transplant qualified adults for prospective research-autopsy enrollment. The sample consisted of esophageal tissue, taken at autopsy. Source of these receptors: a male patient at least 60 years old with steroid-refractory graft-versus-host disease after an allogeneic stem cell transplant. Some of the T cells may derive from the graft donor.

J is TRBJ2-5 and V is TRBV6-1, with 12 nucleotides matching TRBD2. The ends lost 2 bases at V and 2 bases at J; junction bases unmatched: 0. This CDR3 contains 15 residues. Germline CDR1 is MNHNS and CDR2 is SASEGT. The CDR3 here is CASSELAGGQETQYF. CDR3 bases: TGTGCCAGCAGTGAACTAGCGGGGGGGCAAGAGACCCAGTACTTC.

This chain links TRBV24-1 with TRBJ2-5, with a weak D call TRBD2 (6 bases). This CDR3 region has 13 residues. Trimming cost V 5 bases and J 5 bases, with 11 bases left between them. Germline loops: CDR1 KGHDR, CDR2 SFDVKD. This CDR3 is CATSAPAGETQYF. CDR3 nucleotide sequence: TGTGCCACCAGTGCCCCCGCGGGGGAGACCCAGTACTTC.

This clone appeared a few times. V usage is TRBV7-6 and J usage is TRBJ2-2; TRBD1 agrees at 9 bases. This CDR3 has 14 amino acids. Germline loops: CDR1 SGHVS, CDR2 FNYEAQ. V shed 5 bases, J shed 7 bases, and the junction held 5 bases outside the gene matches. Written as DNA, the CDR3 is TGTGCCAGCAGCCCACAGGGGGCTGGCGGGGAGCTGTTTTTT. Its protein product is CASSPQGAGGELFF.

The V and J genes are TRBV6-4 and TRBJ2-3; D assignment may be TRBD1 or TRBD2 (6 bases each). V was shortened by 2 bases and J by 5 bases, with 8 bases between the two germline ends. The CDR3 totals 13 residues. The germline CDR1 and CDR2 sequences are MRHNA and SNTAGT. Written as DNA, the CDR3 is TGTGCCAGCAGTGACAGGGGGGTAGATACGCAGTATTTT. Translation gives CASSDRGVDTQYF.

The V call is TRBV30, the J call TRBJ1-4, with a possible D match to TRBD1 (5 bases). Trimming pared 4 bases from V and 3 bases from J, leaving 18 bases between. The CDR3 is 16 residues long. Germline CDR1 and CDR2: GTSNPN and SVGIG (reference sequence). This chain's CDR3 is CAWKGVRASANEKLFF. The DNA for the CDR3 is TGTGCCTGGAAGGGAGTCAGGGCTTCGGCTAATGAAAAACTGTTTTTT. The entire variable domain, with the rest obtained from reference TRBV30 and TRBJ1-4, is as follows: SQTIHQWPATLVQPVGSPLSLECTVEGTSNPNLYWYRQAAGRGLQLLFYSVGIGQISSEVPQNLSASRPQDRQFILSSKKLLLSDSGFYLCAWKGVRASANEKLFFGSGTQLSVL.

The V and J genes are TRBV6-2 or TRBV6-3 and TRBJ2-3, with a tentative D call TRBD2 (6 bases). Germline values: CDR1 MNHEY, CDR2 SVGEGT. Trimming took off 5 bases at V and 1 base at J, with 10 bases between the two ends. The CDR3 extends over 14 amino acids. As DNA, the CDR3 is TGTGCCAGCAGTAGATCGGGGGGCACAGATACGCAGTATTTT. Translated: CASSRSGGTDTQYF.

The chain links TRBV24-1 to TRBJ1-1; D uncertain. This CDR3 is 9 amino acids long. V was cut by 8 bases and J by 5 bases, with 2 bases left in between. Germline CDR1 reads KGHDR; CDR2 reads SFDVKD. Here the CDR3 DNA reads TGTGCCACCATAACTGAAGCTTTCTTT. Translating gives CATITEAFF.

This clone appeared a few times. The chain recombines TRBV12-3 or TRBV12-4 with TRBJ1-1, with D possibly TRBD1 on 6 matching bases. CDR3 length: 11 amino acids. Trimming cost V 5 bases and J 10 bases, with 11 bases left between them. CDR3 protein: CASSGGGTAFF. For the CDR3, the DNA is TGTGCCAGCAGTGGGGGGGGCACAGCTTTCTTT.

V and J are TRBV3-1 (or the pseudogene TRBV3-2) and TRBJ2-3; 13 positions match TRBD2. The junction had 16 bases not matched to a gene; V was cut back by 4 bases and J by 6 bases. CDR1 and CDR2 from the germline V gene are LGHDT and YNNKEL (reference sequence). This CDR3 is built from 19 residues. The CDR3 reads CASSPLSGTSGANSDTQYF. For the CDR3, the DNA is TGTGCCAGCAGCCCGCTGTCCGGGACTAGCGGGGCCAACTCGGATACGCAGTATTTT.